This T cell receptor beta chain was found in a study of CD8+CD57+ T cells in acquired aplastic anemia. Study at large: DNA per sorted CD4+ or CD8+ sample ranged roughly 0.17 to 27.4 ug, averaging 3.2 ug.

By flow cytometry, patients selected for sequencing had shown an expansion of CD8+CD57+ cells. Profiles of TCR beta VDJ and CDR3 were generated from a genomic DNA template. Via MiXCR, TCRdb re-called the reads, giving one row per CDR3 protein. The repertoire holds around 430,000 distinct CDR3 sequences, with about a third as singletons. Trimming stripped 7 bases from V and 0 bases from J, with 13 bases between. Germline assignment: CDR1 ENHRY and CDR2 SYGVKD. This CDR3 has 14 residues. The material sequenced was sorted CD4+, CD8+, or CD8+CD57+ T cells (not recorded which) from PBMCs. The receptor's source is a human donor with aplastic anemia. The chain couples TRBV10-3 to TRBJ2-7; D is undetermined. The CDR3 nucleotides are TGTGCCATCACGACGACGCCCAGCTCCTACGAGCAGTACTTC. This gives the protein CAITTTPSSYEQYF.